Given below is one T cell receptor (beta chain) in context. What it recognizes is unknown. RNA was extracted and reverse transcribed into cDNA as the sequencing template. The method was immunoSEQ multiplex PCR; TCRdb's version includes in-frame clones alone and lacks a portion of them. The sample has some 190,000 clones, approximately 72% seen once. The germline CDR1 and CDR2 sequences are SQVTM and ANQGSEA. This CDR3 has 12 residues. V lost 4 bases and J 10 bases, leaving 16 bases between the germline ends. These data originate in a study of CD8+ T cells in alopecia areata. Sample treatment: oral pan-JAK inhibitor, 5-10 mg twice daily. PBMCs served as the source from which CD4+ and CD8+ T cells were sorted. Study-level results: Under tofacitinib, numerous expanded lesional clonotypes remained detectable in scalp and blood.

Here the sequenced sample was CD4+ T cells sorted from blood, taken around week 42, from a patient treated with tofacitinib. The origin of this receptor is a human donor with alopecia areata. This chain links TRBV29-1 with TRBJ1-2; D is possibly TRBD1 (5 bases). The CDR3 sequence is CSVAGHMGDYTF. CDR3 sequence (DNA): TGCAGCGTTGCCGGACATATGGGAGACTACACCTTC.